This TCR beta chain came from a study of cytomegalovirus exposure and HLA in healthy donors. General study findings and limits: For TCR beta chains, V- and J-gene trimming was later linked to a missense DCLRE1C variant.

Trimming took 6 bases from V and 8 from J; bases not matched to a gene: 9. The germline V gene has CDR1 SGHAT and CDR2 FQNNGV. The CDR3 spans 16 residues. As regards this clone: The target antigen is unknown.

PCR involved 60 Vbeta and 13 Jbeta primers. Some clones are missing from TCRdb's copy, which holds only in-frame ones; the method was immunoSEQ multiplex PCR. This table holds 200,000 to 250,000 clones, 78% found once. Specimen: PBMCs. This receptor was identified in a boy aged 5-17 years in good health and CMV-seronegative. This chain uses TRBV11-2 with TRBJ2-1, with 14 bases identical to TRBD2. In DNA form, the CDR3 reads TGTGCCAGCAGTCTCCGACTAGCGGGAGGGGTGGATGAGCAGTTCTTC. This sequence encodes CASSLRLAGGVDEQFF.